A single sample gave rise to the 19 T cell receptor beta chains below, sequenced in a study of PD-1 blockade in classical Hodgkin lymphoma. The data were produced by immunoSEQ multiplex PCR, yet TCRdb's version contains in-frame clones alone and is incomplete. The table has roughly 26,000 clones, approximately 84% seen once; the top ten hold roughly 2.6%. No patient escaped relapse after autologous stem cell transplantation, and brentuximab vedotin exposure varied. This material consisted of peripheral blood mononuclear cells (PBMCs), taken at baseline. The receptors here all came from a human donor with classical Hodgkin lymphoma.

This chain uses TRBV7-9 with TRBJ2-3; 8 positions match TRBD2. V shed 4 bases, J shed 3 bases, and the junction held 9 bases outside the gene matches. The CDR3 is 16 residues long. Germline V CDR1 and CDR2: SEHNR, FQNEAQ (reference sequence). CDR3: CASSSLAGKTTDTQYF. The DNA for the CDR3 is TGTGCCAGCAGCTCCTTAGCGGGGAAGACGACAGATACGCAGTATTTT.

The chain's CDR3 is CASSSLALSGNTIYF. In nucleotides, the CDR3 is TGTGCCAGCAGTTCCCTAGCACTCTCTGGAAACACCATATATTTT. The J gene is TRBJ1-3, the V gene TRBV6-6; D remains unclear. CDR1 and CDR2 (germline): MNHNY, SVGAGI (reference sequence). The CDR3 has 15 residues. Trimming removed 4 bases from V and 0 bases from J, with 10 bases in between.

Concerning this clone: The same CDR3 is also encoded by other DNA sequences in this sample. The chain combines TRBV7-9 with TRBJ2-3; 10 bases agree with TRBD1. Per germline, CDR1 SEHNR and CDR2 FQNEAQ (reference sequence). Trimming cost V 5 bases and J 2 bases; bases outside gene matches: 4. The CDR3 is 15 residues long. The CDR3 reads CASSLDRGITDTQYF. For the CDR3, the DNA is TGTGCCAGCAGCCTGGACAGGGGGATCACAGATACGCAGTATTTT.

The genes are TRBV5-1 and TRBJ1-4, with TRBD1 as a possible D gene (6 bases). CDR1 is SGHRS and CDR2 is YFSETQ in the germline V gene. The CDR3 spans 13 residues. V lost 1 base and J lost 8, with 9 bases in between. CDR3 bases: TGCGCCAGCAGCTTGAGGGGGGAGGAAAAACTGTTTTTT. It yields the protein CASSLRGEEKLFF.

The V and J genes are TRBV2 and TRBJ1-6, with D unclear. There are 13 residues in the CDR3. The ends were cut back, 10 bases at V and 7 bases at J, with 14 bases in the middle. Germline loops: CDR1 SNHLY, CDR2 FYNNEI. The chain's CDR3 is CATEDRRNSPLHF. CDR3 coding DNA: TGTGCCACCGAGGACCGTCGAAATTCACCCCTCCACTTT. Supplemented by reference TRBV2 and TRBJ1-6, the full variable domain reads EPEVTQTPSHQVTQMGQEVILRCVPISNHLYFYWYRQILGQKVEFLVSFYNNEISEKSEIFDDQFSVERPDGSNFTLKIRSTKLEDSAMYFCATEDRRNSPLHFGNGTRLTVT.

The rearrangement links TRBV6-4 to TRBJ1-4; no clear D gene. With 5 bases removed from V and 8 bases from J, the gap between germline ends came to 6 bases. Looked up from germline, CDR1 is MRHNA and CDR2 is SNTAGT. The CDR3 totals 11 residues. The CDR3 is CASSPIEKLFF. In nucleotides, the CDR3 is TGTGCCAGCAGTCCGATCGAAAAACTGTTTTTT.

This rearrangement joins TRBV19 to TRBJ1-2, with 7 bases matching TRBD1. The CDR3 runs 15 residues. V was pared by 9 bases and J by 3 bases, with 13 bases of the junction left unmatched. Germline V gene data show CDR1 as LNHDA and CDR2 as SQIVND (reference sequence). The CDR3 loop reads CASRTGDHAYYGYTF. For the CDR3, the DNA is TGTGCCAGCCGAACAGGGGACCACGCCTACTATGGCTACACCTTC.

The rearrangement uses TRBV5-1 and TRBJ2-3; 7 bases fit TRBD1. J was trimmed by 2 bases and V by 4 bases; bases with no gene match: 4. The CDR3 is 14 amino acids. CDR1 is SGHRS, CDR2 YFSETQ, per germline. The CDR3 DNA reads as TGCGCCAGCAGCACGGGACAGTTCACAGATACGCAGTATTTT. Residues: CASSTGQFTDTQYF.

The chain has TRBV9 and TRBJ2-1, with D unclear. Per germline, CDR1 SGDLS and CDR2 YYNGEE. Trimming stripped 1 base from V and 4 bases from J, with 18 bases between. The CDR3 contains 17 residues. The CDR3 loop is CASSVPTPGLFYNEQFF. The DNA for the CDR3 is TGTGCCAGCAGCGTACCCACCCCGGGTTTGTTTTACAATGAGCAGTTCTTC.

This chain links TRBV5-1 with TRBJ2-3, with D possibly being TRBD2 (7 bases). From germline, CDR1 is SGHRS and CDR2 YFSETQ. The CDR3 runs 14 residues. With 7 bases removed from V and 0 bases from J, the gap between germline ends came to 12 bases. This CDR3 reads CASGGGRSTDTQYF. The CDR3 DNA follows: TGCGCCAGCGGGGGGGGCCGAAGCACAGATACGCAGTATTTT.

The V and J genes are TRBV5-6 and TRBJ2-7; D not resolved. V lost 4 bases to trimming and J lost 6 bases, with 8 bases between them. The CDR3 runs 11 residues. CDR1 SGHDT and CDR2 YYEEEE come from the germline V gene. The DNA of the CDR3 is TGTGCCAGCAGCATATGGGGCGAGCAGTACTTC. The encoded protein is CASSIWGEQYF.

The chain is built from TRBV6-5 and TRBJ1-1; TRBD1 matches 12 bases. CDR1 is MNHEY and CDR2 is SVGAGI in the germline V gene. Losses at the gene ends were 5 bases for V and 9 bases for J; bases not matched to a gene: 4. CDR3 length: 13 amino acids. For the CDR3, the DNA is TGTGCCAGCAGTCTCGGGGACAGGGGGCAAGCTTTCTTT. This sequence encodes CASSLGDRGQAFF.

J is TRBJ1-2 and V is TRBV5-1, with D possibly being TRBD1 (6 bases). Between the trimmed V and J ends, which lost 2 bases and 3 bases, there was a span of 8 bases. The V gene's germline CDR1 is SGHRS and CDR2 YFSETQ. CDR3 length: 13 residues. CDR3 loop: CASSLKGDYGYTF. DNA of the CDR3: TGCGCCAGCAGCTTAAAGGGGGACTATGGCTACACCTTC.

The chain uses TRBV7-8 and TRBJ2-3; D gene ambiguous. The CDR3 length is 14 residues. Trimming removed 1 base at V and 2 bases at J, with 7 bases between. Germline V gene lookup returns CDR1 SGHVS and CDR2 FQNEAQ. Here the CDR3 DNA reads TGTGCCAGCAGCTTAGACGGGCCCACAGATACGCAGTATTTT. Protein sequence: CASSLDGPTDTQYF. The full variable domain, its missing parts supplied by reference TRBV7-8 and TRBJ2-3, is GAGVSQSPRYKVAKRGQDVALRCDPISGHVSLFWYQQALGQGPEFLTYFQNEAQLDKSGLPSDRFFAERPEGSVSTLKIQRTQQEDSAVYLCASSLDGPTDTQYFGPGTRLTVL.

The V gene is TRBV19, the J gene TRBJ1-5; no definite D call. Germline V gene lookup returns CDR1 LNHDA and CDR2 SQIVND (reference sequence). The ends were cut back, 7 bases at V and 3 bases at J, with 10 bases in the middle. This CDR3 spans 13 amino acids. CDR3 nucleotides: TGTGCCAGTAACCTTGACCCCAATCAGCCCCAGCATTTT. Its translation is CASNLDPNQPQHF.

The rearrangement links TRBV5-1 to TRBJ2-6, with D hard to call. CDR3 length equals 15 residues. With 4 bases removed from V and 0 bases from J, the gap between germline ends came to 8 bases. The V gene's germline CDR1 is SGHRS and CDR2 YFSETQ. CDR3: CASSLQASGANVLTF. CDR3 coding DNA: TGCGCCAGCAGCCTGCAGGCCTCTGGGGCCAACGTCCTGACTTTC.

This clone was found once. The CDR3 coding sequence is TGTGCCAGCAGGGGGACTATCAGCTCCTACGAGCAGTACTTC. Amino acids: CASRGTISSYEQYF. J is TRBJ2-7 and V is TRBV6-6; 7 positions match TRBD2. J gave up 0 bases and V 6 bases, and 5 bases lay outside the gene matches. CDR3 length equals 14 residues. The germline V gene encodes CDR1 MNHNY and CDR2 SVGAGI (reference sequence).

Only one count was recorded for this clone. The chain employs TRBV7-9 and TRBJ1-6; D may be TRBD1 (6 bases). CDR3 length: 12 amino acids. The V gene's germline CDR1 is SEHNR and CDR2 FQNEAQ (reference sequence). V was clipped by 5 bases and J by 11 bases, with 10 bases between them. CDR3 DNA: TGTGCCAGCAGCCCAGGGGAGACACCCCTCCACTTT. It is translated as CASSPGETPLHF.

CDR3 protein: CASSFLAGQLSGYTF. For the CDR3, the DNA is TGTGCCAGCAGCTTCCTGGCGGGACAGTTAAGTGGCTACACCTTC. The J gene is TRBJ1-2, the V gene TRBV5-8; 7 bases align to TRBD1. The junction had 11 bases not matched to a gene; V was cut back by 2 bases and J by 7 bases. Per the germline V gene, CDR1 is SGHTS and CDR2 is YDEGEE. The CDR3 contains 15 residues.